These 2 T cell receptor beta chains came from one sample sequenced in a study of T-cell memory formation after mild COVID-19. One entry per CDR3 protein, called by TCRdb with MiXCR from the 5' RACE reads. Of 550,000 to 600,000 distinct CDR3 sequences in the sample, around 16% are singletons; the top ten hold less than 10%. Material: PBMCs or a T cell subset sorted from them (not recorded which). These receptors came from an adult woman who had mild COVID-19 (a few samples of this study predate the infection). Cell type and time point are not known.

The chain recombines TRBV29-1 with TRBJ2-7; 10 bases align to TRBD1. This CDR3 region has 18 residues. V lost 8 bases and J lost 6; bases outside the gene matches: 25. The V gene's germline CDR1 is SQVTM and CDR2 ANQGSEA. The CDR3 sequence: CSPGKRDRGRCCPSEQYF. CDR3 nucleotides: TGCAGCCCGGGAAAACGGGACAGGGGAAGGTGTTGTCCTTCCGAGCAGTACTTC.

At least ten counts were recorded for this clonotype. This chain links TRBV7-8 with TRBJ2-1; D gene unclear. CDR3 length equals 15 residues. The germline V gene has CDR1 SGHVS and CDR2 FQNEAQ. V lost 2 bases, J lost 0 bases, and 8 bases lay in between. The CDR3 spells CASSLSPGSYNEQFF. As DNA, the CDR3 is TGTGCCAGCAGCTTATCCCCTGGCTCCTACAATGAGCAGTTCTTC.